This TCR beta chain was sequenced for a study of response to subunit inactivated influenza vaccine. Study results and caveats: Authors suggested that a seasonal influenza vaccination recruits few new T cells each time.

The sample holds many counts of this clonotype. The antigen is unknown. TCRdb redid the calling of the RT-PCR reads with MiXCR, one entry per CDR3 protein. The data contain some 480,000 distinct CDR3 sequences, roughly 11% of them singletons. The TCR originated in a man aged 45-65 years who received an inactivated influenza vaccine. This specimen was PBMCs from blood, taken roughly 45 days after vaccination.

The CDR3 reads CSAQTGGGNGYTF. The CDR3 DNA is TGCAGTGCTCAAACAGGGGGTGGGAATGGCTACACCTTC. V is TRBV20-1 and J is TRBJ1-2, with 8 bases lining up with TRBD1. J was trimmed by 6 bases and V by 5 bases; bases with no gene match: 8. The CDR3 extends over 13 amino acids. The germline CDR1 and CDR2 sequences are DFQATT and SNEGSKA (reference sequence).